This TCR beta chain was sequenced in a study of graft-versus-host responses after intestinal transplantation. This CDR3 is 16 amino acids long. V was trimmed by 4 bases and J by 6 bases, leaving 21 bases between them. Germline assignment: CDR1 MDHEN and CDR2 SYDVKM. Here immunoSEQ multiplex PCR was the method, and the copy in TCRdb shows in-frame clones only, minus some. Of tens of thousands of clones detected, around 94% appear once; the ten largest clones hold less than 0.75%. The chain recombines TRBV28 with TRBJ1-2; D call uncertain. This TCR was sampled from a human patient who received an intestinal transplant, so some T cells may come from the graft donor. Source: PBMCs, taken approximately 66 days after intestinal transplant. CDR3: CASSSLSPWEIHGYTF. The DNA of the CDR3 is TGTGCCAGCAGTTCCTTATCCCCATGGGAGATACATGGCTACACCTTC.